The 8 T cell receptor beta chains listed next were all sequenced from one sample in a study of cytomegalovirus exposure and HLA in healthy donors. PCR used 60 Vbeta primers and 13 Jbeta primers. Data came from immunoSEQ multiplex PCR; TCRdb stores just in-frame clones and leaves some out. The sample has 90,000 to 150,000 clones, over 75% seen once. Material: PBMCs. These receptors were collected from a man aged 18 to 30 in good health and CMV-seropositive.

This clone was detected a few times. The chain links TRBV30 to TRBJ1-1; 7 nucleotides match TRBD1. This CDR3 has 14 amino acids. In germline, CDR1 is GTSNPN, CDR2 SVGIG (reference sequence). Trimming at V came to 2 bases and at J to 0 bases, leaving 3 bases not matched to a gene. The CDR3 loop is CAWSTDRLNTEAFF. In DNA form, the CDR3 reads TGTGCCTGGAGTACGGACAGGTTGAACACTGAAGCTTTCTTT.

The sample holds one count of this clone. The rearrangement joins TRBV7-9 to TRBJ2-2, with TRBD1 matching 7 bases. V lost 5 bases and J lost 1; bases outside the gene matches: 10. CDR3 size: 17 residues. Germline lookup yields CDR1 SEHNR and CDR2 FQNEAQ (reference sequence). The CDR3 loop reads CASSNTDRVENTGELFF. In nucleotides, the CDR3 is TGTGCCAGCAGCAACACCGACAGGGTTGAGAACACCGGGGAGCTGTTTTTT.

V and J are TRBV9 and TRBJ1-2, with D hard to call. With 4 bases removed from V and 4 bases from J, the gap between germline ends came to 14 bases. CDR3 length equals 14 residues. CDR1 SGDLS and CDR2 YYNGEE come from the germline V gene. The CDR3: CASSKRNGAYGYTF. DNA for the CDR3: TGTGCCAGCAGCAAAAGGAACGGAGCCTATGGCTACACCTTC.

This clone has only one observation. The chain joins TRBV5-6 to TRBJ2-1; weak D call: TRBD1 (5 bases). In germline, CDR1 is SGHDT, CDR2 YYEEEE. The CDR3 is 12 residues long. The ends were cut back, 2 bases at V and 6 bases at J, with 6 bases in the middle. CDR3 nucleotides: TGTGCCAGCAGCTTAACAGGCAATGAGCAGTTCTTC. Translation: CASSLTGNEQFF.

The genes are TRBV6-5 and TRBJ2-1; TRBD2 matches 8 bases. The junction had 8 bases not matched to a gene; V was cut back by 9 bases and J by 4 bases. This CDR3 is built from 14 residues. Germline CDR1 and CDR2: MNHEY and SVGAGI. CDR3 loop: CASRGGQQYNEQFF. As DNA, the CDR3 is TGTGCCAGTCGGGGGGGACAACAATACAATGAGCAGTTCTTC.

The chain uses TRBV30 and TRBJ1-2; D is undetermined. This CDR3 spans 12 amino acids. Germline V gives CDR1 GTSNPN, CDR2 SVGIG (reference sequence). The V gene lost 0 bases and the J gene lost 8 bases, with 10 bases spanning the gap. In DNA form, the CDR3 reads TGTGCCTGGAGTGTACTAGGTAGGGGCTACACCTTC. It codes for CAWSVLGRGYTF.

The chain recombines TRBV28 with TRBJ1-4; 12 bases fit TRBD1. Germline assignment: CDR1 MDHEN and CDR2 SYDVKM. The CDR3 length is 20 residues. V gave up 3 bases and J gave up 3 bases; unmatched junction bases: 14. CDR3 loop: CASSFPGQGARGPSNEKLFF. CDR3 nucleotides: TGTGCCAGCAGTTTCCCGGGACAGGGGGCGCGTGGGCCCTCTAATGAAAAACTGTTTTTT. The full variable domain, in which reference TRBV28 and TRBJ1-4 provide the parts outside the CDR3, is DVKVTQSSRYLVKRTGEKVFLECVQDMDHENMFWYRQDPGLGLRLIYFSYDVKMKEKGDIPEGYSVSREKKERFSLILESASTNQTSMYLCASSFPGQGARGPSNEKLFFGSGTQLSVL.

This clone has a handful of counts. V gene TRBV6-6 combines with J gene TRBJ2-1, with 7 positions matching TRBD1. This CDR3 contains 12 residues. V dropped 6 bases and J dropped 15; count of bases not matched to a gene: 11. Germline assignment: CDR1 MNHNY and CDR2 SVGAGI (reference sequence). This CDR3 reads CASRPGQGEWFF. The CDR3 DNA is TGTGCCAGCAGACCGGGGCAGGGGGAGTGGTTCTTC.